This TCR beta chain was captured in a study of control samples from healthy donors and cancer patients. Produced via immunoSEQ multiplex PCR; TCRdb's table is partial and in-frame only. The repertoire consists of 70,000 to 80,000 clones, with around four fifths occurring once and the leading ten covering about 15%. The CDR3 is 16 amino acids. Germline V gives CDR1 LNHDA, CDR2 SQIVND (reference sequence). V trimming: 5 bases; J trimming: 7 bases; junction bases outside the gene matches: 14. The material sequenced was blood. The receptor comes from a man in his forties or fifties in good health. V gene TRBV19 combines with J gene TRBJ2-1, with TRBD2 matching 7 bases. CDR3: CASSASGQTTWNEQFF. The CDR3 nucleotides read TGTGCCAGTAGTGCTAGCGGCCAAACAACGTGGAATGAGCAGTTCTTC.